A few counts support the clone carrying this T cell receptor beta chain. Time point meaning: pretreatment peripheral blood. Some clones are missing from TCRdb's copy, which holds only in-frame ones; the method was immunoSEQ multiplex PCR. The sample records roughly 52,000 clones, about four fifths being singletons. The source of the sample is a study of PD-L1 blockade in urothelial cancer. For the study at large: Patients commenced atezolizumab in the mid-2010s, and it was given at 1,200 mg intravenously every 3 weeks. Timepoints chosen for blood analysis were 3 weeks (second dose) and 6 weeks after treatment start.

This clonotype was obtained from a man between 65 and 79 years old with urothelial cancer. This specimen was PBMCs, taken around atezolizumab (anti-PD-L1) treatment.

CDR3 region: CSVEDRAGDTQYF. The CDR3 region has the DNA TGCAGCGTCGAGGACAGGGCTGGAGATACGCAGTATTTT. This rearrangement joins TRBV29-1 to TRBJ2-3, with TRBD1 identical over 8 bases. The V and J ends lost 6 bases and 5 bases, in that order; junction bases with no gene match: 7. The germline gives CDR1 SQVTM, CDR2 ANQGSEA. The CDR3 extends over 13 amino acids.